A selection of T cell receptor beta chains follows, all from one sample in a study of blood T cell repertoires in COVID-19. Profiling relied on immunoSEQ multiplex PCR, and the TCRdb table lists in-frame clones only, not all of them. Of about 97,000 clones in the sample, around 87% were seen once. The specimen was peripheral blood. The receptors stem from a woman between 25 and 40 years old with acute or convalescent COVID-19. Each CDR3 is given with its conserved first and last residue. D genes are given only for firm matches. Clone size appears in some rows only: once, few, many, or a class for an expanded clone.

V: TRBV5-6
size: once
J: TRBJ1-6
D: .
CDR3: CASRRTVNYSPLHF
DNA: TGTGCCAGCAGAAGGACAGTCAACTATTCACCCCTCCACTTT

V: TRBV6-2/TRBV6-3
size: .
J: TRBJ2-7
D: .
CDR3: CASSQRGEQYF
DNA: TGTGCCAGCAGCCAGAGGGGGGAGCAGTACTTC

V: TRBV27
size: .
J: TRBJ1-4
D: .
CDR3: CASSPRGQVYEKLFF
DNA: TGTGCCAGCAGTCCCCGAGGGCAGGTGTATGAAAAACTGTTTTTT

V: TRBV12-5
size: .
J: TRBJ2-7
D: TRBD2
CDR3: CASGLGVGGLYEQYF
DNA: TGTGCTAGTGGTTTGGGAGTGGGAGGGCTCTACGAGCAGTACTTC

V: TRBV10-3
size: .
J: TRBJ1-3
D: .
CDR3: CAISESSGDSGNTIYF
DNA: TGTGCCATCAGTGAGTCGTCGGGGGACTCTGGAAACACCATATATTTT

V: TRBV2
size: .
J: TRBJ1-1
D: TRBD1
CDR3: CASSEETGLMNTEAFF
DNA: TGTGCCAGCAGTGAAGAGACAGGGTTGATGAACACTGAAGCTTTCTTT

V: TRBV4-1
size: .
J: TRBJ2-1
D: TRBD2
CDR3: CASSSRLAGGLYEQFF
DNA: TGCGCCAGCAGCTCACGACTAGCGGGGGGGCTTTATGAGCAGTTCTTC

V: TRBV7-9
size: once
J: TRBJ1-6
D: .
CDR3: CASTEGSYNSPLHF
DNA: TGTGCCAGCACCGAGGGCTCCTATAATTCACCCCTCCACTTT

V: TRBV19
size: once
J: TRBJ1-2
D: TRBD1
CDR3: CASSIGTGYGYTF
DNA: TGTGCCAGTAGTATTGGGACAGGGTATGGCTACACCTTC

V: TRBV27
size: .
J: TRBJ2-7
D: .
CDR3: CASSPGQLYEQYF
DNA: TGTGCCAGCAGTCCCGGACAGCTCTACGAGCAGTACTTC

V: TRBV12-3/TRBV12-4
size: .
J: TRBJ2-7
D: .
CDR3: CASNPGGYEQYF
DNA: TGTGCCAGCAACCCCGGCGGCTACGAGCAGTACTTC

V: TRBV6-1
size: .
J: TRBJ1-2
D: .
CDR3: CASSESLQGRYGYTF
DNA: TGTGCCAGCAGTGAAAGCCTGCAGGGAAGATATGGCTACACCTTC

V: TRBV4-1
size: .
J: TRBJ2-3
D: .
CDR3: CASSQSDTSTDTQYF
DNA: TGCGCCAGCAGCCAGAGTGACACTAGCACAGATACGCAGTATTTT

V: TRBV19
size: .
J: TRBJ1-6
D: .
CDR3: CASQYQGLDSPLHF
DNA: TGTGCCAGTCAGTATCAGGGCCTGGATTCACCCCTCCACTTT

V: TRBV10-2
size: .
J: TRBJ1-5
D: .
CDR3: CASSVSGFNQPQHF
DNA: TGCGCCAGCAGTGTCTCAGGTTTTAATCAGCCCCAGCATTTT

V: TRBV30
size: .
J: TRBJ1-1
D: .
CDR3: CAWSYSDRKNTEAFF
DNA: TGTGCCTGGAGTTATTCAGACAGAAAGAACACTGAAGCTTTCTTT

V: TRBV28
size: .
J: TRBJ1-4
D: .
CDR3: CASRTGGVPTEKLFF
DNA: TGTGCCAGCAGAACGGGGGGGGTACCTACAGAAAAACTGTTTTTT

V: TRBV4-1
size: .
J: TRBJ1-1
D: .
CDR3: CASSQSTKLTGTEAFF
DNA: TGCGCCAGCAGCCAATCCACAAAGCTTACAGGGACTGAAGCTTTCTTT

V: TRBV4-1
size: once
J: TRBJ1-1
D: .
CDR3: CASSQDRQGIEAFF
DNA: TGCGCCAGCAGCCAAGATCGGCAGGGCATCGAAGCTTTCTTT

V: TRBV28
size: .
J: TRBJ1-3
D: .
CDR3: CASSFNSGNTIYF
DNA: TGTGCCAGCAGTTTTAACTCTGGAAACACCATATATTTT

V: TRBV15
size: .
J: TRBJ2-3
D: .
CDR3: CATSRPNRVGDTQYF
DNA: TGTGCCACCAGCAGGCCAAACAGGGTTGGAGATACGCAGTATTTT

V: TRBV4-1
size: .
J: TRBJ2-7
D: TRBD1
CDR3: CASSQDLRDSSFF
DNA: TGCGCCAGCAGCCAAGATCTCCGGGACAGCTCTTTCTTC

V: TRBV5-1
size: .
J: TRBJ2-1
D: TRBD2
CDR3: CASSHPSGALLHYNEQFF
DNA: TGCGCCAGCAGCCACCCAAGCGGGGCCCTACTTCACTACAATGAGCAGTTCTTC

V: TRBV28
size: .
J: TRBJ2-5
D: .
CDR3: CASAKLETQYF
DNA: TGTGCCAGCGCGAAGTTGGAGACCCAGTACTTC

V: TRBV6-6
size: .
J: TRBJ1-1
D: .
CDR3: CATRAGGTEAFF
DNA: TGTGCCACTCGTGCGGGGGGAACTGAAGCTTTCTTT

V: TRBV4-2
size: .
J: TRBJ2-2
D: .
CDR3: CASSQVGHGNGELFF
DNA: TGTGCCAGCAGCCAGGTGGGGCATGGGAACGGGGAGCTGTTTTTT

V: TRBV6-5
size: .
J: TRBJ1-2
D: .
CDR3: CASSLRGEGDGYTF
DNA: TGTGCCAGCAGCCTACGGGGGGAGGGGGATGGCTACACCTTC

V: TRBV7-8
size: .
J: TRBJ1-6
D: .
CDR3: CASSLEGVGYSPLHF
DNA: TGTGCCAGCAGCTTAGAAGGGGTAGGCTATTCACCCCTCCACTTT

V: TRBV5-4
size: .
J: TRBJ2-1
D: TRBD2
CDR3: CASSLGGGTYNEQFF
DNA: TGTGCCAGCAGCTTGGGCGGGGGGACCTACAATGAGCAGTTCTTC

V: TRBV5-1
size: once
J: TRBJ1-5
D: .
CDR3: CASSPTGEEPQHF
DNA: TGCGCCAGCAGCCCGACAGGAGAGGAGCCCCAGCATTTT

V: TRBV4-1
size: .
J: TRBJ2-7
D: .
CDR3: CASSSRPGTLGVDEQYF
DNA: TGCGCCAGCTCATCTCGGCCGGGGACTCTCGGGGTCGACGAGCAGTACTTC

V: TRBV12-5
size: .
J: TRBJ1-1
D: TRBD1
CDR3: CASGLEGAQRAFF
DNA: TGTGCTAGTGGTTTGGAGGGGGCGCAGCGAGCTTTCTTT

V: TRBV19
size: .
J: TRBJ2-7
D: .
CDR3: CASSGARGYEQYF
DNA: TGTGCCAGTAGTGGGGCCAGGGGCTACGAGCAGTACTTC

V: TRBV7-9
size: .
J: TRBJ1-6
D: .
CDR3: CASSVRGTGSPLHF
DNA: TGTGCCAGCAGCGTCAGGGGAACGGGTTCACCCCTCCACTTT

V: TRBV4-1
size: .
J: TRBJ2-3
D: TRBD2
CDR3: CASSQAPSGGAEDTQYF
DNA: TGCGCCAGCAGCCAAGCCCCTAGCGGGGGGGCCGAAGATACGCAGTATTTT

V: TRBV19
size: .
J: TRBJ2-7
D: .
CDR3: CASSMAGQSTYEQYF
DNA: TGTGCCAGTAGTATGGCGGGACAGTCGACCTACGAGCAGTACTTC

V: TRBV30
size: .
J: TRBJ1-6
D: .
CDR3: CAWSVRGNSPLHF
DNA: TGTGCCTGGAGTGTACGGGGGAATTCACCCCTCCACTTT

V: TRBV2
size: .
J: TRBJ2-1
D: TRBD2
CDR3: CASSERASGFGEQFF
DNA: TGTGCCAGCAGTGAAAGGGCTAGCGGGTTCGGTGAGCAGTTCTTC

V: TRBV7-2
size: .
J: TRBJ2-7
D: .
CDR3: CASSLDTISYEQYF
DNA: TGTGCCAGCAGCTTAGACACAATCTCCTACGAGCAGTACTTC